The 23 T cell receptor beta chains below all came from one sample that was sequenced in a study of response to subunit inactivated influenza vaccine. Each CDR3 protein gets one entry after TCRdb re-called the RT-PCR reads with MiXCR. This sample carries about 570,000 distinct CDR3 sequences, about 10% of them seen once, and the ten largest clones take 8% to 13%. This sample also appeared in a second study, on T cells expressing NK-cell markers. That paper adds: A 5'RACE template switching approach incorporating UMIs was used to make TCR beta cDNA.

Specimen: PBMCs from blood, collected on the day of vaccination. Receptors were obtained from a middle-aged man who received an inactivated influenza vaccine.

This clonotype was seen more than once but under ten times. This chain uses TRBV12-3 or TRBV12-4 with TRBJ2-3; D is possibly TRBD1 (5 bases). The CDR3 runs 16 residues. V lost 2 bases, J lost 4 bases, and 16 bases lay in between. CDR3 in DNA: TGTGCCAGCAGTTTAAGGCAGGGAAGATGGTCAGATACGCAGTATTTT. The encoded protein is CASSLRQGRWSDTQYF.

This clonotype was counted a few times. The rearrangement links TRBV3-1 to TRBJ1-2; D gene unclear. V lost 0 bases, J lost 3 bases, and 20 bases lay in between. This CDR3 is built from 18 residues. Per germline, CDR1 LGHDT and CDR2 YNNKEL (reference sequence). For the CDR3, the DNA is TGTGCCAGCAGCCAAGAAGCATCGAGTAGAGGGAGATACTATGGCTACACCTTC. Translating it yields CASSQEASSRGRYYGYTF.

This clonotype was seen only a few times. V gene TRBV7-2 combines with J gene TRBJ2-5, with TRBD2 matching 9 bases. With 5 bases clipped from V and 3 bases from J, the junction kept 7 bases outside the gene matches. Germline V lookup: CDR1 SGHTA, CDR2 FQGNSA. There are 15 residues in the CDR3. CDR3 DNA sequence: TGTGCCAGCAGCCCCTTAGCGGGGGTTGAAGAGACCCAGTACTTC. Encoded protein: CASSPLAGVEETQYF. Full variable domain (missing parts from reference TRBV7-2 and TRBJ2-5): GAGVSQSPSNKVTEKGKDVELRCDPISGHTALYWYRQSLGQGLEFLIYFQGNSAPDKSGLPSDRFSAERTGGSVSTLTIQRTQQEDSAVYLCASSPLAGVEETQYFGPGTRLLVL.

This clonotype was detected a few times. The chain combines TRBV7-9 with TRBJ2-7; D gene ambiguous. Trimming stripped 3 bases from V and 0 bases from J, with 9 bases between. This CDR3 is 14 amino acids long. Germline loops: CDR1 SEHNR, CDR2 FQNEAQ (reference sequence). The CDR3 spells CASSLGYHSYEQYF. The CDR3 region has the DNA TGTGCCAGCAGCTTGGGTTACCACTCCTACGAGCAGTACTTC.

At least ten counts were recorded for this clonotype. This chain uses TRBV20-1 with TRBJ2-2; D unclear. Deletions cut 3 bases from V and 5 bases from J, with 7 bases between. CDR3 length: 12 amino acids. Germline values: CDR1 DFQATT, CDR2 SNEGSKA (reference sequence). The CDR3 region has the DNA TGCAGTGCTAGTATCATTACCGGGGAGCTGTTTTTT. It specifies CSASIITGELFF.

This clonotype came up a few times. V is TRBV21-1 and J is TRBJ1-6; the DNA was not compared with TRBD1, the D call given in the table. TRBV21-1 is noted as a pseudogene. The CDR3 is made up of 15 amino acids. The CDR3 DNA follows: TGTGCCAGCCTTCGAACTCAGGGGGGTAATTCACCCCTCCACTTT. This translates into CASLRTQGGNSPLHF.

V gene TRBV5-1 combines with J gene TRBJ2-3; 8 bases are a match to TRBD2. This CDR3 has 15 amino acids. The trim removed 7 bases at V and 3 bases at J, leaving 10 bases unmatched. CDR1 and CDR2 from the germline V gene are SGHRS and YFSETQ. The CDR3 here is CASRAGGAGTDTQYF. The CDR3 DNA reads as TGCGCCAGCCGGGCCGGGGGGGCCGGGACAGATACGCAGTATTTT.

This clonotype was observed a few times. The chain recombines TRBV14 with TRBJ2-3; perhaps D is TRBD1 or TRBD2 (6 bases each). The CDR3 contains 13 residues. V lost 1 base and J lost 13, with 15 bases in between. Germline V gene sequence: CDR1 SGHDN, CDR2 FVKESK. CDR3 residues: CASSQVITGTEYF. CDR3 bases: TGTGCCAGCAGCCAAGTTATCACAGGGACTGAGTATTTT.

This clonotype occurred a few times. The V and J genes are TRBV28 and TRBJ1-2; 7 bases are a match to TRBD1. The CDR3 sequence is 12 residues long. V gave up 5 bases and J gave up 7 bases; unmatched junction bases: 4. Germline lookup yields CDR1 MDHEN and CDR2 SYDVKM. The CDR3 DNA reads TGTGCCAGCAGTCCGAGACAGGGTGGCTACACCTTC. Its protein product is CASSPRQGGYTF.

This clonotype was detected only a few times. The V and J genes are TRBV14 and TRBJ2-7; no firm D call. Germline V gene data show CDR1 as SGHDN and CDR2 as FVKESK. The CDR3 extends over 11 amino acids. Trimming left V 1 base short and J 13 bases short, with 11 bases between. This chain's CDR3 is CASSQGGRPYF. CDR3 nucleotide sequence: TGTGCCAGCAGCCAAGGAGGCAGGCCTTACTTC.

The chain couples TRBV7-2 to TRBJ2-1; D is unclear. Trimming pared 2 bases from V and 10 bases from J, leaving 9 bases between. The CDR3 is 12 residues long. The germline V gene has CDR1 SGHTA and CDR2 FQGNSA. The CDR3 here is CASSLRRREQFF. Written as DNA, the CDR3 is TGTGCCAGCAGCTTAAGAAGGCGAGAGCAGTTCTTC.

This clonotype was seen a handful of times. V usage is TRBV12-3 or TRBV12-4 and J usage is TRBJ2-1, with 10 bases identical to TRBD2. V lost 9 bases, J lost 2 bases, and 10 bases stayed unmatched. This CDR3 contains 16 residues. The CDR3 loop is CASTAASGGPYNEQFF. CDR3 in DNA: TGTGCCAGTACCGCGGCTAGCGGGGGCCCCTACAATGAGCAGTTCTTC.

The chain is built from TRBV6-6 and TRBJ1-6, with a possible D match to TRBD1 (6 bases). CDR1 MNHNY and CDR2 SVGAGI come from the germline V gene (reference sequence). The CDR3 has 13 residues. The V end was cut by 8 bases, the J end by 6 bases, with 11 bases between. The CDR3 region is CASGTQGNSPLHF. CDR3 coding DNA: TGTGCCAGCGGAACACAGGGTAATTCACCCCTCCACTTT.

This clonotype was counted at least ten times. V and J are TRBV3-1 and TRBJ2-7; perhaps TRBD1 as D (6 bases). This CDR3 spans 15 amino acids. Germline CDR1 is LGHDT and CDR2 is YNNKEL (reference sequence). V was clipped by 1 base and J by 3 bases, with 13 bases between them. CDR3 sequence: CASSQGDSGVYEQYF. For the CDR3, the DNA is TGTGCCAGCAGCCAAGGTGATTCAGGGGTCTACGAGCAGTACTTC.

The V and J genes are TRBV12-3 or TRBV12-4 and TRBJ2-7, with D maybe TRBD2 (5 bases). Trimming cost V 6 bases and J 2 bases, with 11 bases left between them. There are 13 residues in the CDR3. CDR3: CASSNGETYEQYF. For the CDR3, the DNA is TGTGCCAGCAGCAACGGGGAAACCTACGAGCAGTACTTC.

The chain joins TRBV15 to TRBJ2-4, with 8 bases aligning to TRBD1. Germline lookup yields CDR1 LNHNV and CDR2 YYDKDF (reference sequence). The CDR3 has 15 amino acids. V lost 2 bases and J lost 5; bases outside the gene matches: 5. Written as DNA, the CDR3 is TGTGCCACCAGCAGAAGGGGACAGGCCCAAAACATTCAGTACTTC. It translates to CATSRRGQAQNIQYF.

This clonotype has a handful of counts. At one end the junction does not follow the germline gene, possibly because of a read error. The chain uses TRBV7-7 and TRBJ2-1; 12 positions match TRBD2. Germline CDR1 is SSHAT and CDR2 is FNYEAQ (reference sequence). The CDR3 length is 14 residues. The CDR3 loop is CASSSASGGDEQFF. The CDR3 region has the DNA TGTGCTAGCAGCTCGGCTAGCGGGGGGGATGAGCAGTTCTTC.

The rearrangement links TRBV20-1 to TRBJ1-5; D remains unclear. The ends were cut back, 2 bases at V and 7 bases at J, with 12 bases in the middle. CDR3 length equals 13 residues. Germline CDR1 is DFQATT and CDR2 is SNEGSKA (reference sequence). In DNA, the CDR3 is TGCAGTGCTAGACCCGGGTTCGGCCAGCCCCAGCATTTT. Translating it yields CSARPGFGQPQHF.

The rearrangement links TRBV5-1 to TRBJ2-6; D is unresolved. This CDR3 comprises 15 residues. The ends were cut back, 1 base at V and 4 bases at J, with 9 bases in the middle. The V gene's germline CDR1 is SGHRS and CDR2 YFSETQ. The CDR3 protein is CASSLTVLGANVLTF. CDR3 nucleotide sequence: TGCGCCAGCAGCTTGACAGTCTTGGGGGCCAACGTCCTGACTTTC. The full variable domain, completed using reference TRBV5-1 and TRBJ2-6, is KAGVTQTPRYLIKTRGQQVTLSCSPISGHRSVSWYQQTPGQGLQFLFEYFSETQRNKGNFPGRFSGRQFSNSRSEMNVSTLELGDSALYLCASSLTVLGANVLTFGAGSRLTVL.

This chain's CDR3 is CASRTISGLYSNQPQHF. DNA for the CDR3: TGTGCCAGCAGAACAATAAGTGGGCTCTATAGCAATCAGCCCCAGCATTTT. This chain joins TRBV6-2 or TRBV6-3 and TRBJ1-5; unclear D gene. V lost 6 bases and J lost 0, with 18 bases in between. The CDR3 extends over 17 amino acids. The germline gives CDR1 MNHEY, CDR2 SVGEGT.

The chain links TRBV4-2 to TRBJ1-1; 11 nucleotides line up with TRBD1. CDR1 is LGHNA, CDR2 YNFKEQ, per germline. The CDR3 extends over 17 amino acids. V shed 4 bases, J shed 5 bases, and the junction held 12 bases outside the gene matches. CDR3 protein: CASSLLLGQGARTEAFF. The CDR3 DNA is TGTGCCAGCAGCCTACTTCTCGGACAGGGGGCCAGAACTGAAGCTTTCTTT.

Here the CDR3 reads CASSLSAKAGVGTDTQYF. The DNA for the CDR3 is TGCGCCAGCAGCTTGTCAGCAAAGGCGGGAGTTGGCACAGATACGCAGTATTTT. The chain is built from TRBV5-1 and TRBJ2-3; 7 nucleotides match TRBD2. The CDR3 length is 18 residues. The V and J ends lost 1 base and 1 base, in that order; junction bases with no gene match: 12. From germline, CDR1 is SGHRS and CDR2 YFSETQ.

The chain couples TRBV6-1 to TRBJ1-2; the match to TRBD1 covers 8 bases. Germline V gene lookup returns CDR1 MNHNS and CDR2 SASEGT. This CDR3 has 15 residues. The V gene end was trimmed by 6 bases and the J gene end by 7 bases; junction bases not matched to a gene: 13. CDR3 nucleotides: TGTGCCAGCAGCCACAAACGGACAGGGAATGCTGGCTACACCTTC. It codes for CASSHKRTGNAGYTF.